The 10 T cell receptor beta chains in this list originate from one sample, sequenced in a study of OX40 agonist ivuxolimab in advanced cancers. The method was immunoSEQ multiplex PCR; TCRdb's version includes in-frame clones alone and lacks a portion of them. The data contain under 100,000 clones, approximately 80% of them singletons. The specimen was CD4+ or CD8+ T cells sorted from blood, collected in a trial of the OX40 agonist ivuxolimab. These receptors came from an adult with an advanced solid tumor such as melanoma, head and neck, liver or kidney cancer.

This clone was counted a single time. This rearrangement joins TRBV7-6 to TRBJ2-5, with TRBD2 matching 9 bases. V shed 1 base, J shed 11 bases, and the junction held 11 bases outside the gene matches. This CDR3 has 15 residues. Germline values: CDR1 SGHVS, CDR2 FNYEAQ. This CDR3 reads CASSLVWTSDNEQYF. The CDR3 DNA sequence: TGTGCCAGCAGCTTAGTTTGGACTAGCGATAATGAGCAGTACTTC.

The V and J genes are TRBV5-4 and TRBJ2-3; D not certain. Trimming removed 1 base at V and 0 bases at J, with 3 bases between. Germline loops: CDR1 SGHNT, CDR2 YYREEE (reference sequence). The CDR3 runs 13 residues. In nucleotides, the CDR3 is TGTGCCAGCAGCTTGTTCAGCACAGATACGCAGTATTTT. It is translated as CASSLFSTDTQYF.

This chain joins TRBV25-1 and TRBJ1-2; possible D gene TRBD1, 5 bases. Germline assignment: CDR1 MGHDK and CDR2 SYGVNS. This CDR3 spans 14 amino acids. V lost 5 bases and J 5 bases, leaving 15 bases between the germline ends. CDR3 nucleotides: TGTGCCAGCAGTCCGCGGGGGACTACTTATGGCTACACCTTC. Translated, it gives CASSPRGTTYGYTF.

This sequence joins TRBV5-4 and TRBJ1-1; D is undetermined. The CDR3 is 14 amino acids. The V end was cut by 4 bases, the J end by 0 bases, with 10 bases between. Looked up from germline, CDR1 is SGHNT and CDR2 is YYREEE (reference sequence). CDR3 residues: CASSPRAMNTEAFF. The DNA for the CDR3 is TGTGCCAGCAGCCCTCGGGCAATGAACACTGAAGCTTTCTTT.

This rearrangement joins TRBV10-3 to TRBJ1-2; D remains ambiguous. Trimming cost V 3 bases and J 3 bases, with 8 bases left between them. Per the germline V gene, CDR1 is ENHRY and CDR2 is SYGVKD. The CDR3 extends over 13 amino acids. The CDR3 region is CAISELTDYGYTF. The DNA of the CDR3 is TGTGCCATCAGTGAATTAACGGACTATGGCTACACCTTC.

The chain has TRBV6-6 and TRBJ1-5, with D possibly being TRBD1 (6 bases). The V gene's germline CDR1 is MNHNY and CDR2 SVGAGI (reference sequence). Trimming took 6 bases from V and 7 from J, leaving 10 bases between them. The CDR3 length is 12 residues. The CDR3 region is CASSQQGQPQHF. The DNA for the CDR3 is TGTGCCAGCAGCCAACAGGGCCAGCCCCAGCATTTT.

The chain carries TRBV5-1 and TRBJ1-1; no firm D call. The CDR3 has 13 residues. V lost 4 bases to trimming and J lost 7 bases, with 14 bases between them. Germline V gives CDR1 SGHRS, CDR2 YFSETQ. The DNA for the CDR3 is TGCGCCAGCAGCCCGGACGGCGAGGGTGAAGCTTTCTTT. Amino acid sequence: CASSPDGEGEAFF.

In regard to this clone: The same CDR3 is also encoded by other DNA sequences in this sample. The chain's CDR3 is CASSPGEPSGNTIYF. CDR3 in DNA: TGCGCCAGCAGCCCAGGGGAACCCTCTGGAAACACCATATATTTT. The V and J genes are TRBV5-1 and TRBJ1-3; D might be TRBD1 (6 bases). Deletions cut 4 bases from V and 0 bases from J, with 11 bases between. Germline V gene sequence: CDR1 SGHRS, CDR2 YFSETQ. The CDR3 extends over 15 amino acids. Filled out from reference TRBV5-1 and TRBJ1-3, the complete variable domain reads KAGVTQTPRYLIKTRGQQVTLSCSPISGHRSVSWYQQTPGQGLQFLFEYFSETQRNKGNFPGRFSGRQFSNSRSEMNVSTLELGDSALYLCASSPGEPSGNTIYFGEGSWLTVV.

The rearrangement joins TRBV30 to TRBJ1-1; D unclear. The germline CDR1 and CDR2 sequences are GTSNPN and SVGIG (reference sequence). This CDR3 has 13 residues. The CDR3 nucleotides read TGTGCGCGGAAGGGCGTGGCGAACACTGAAGCTTTCTTT. Protein product: CARKGVANTEAFF. The whole variable domain, remainder taken from reference TRBV30 and TRBJ1-1, is SQTIHQWPATLVQPVGSPLSLECTVEGTSNPNLYWYRQAAGRGLQLLFYSVGIGQISSEVPQNLSASRPQDRQFILSSKKLLLSDSGFYLCARKGVANTEAFFGQGTRLTVV.

The V and J genes are TRBV1 and TRBJ2-4; the table gives TRBD1 as D, unverified against the DNA. TRBV1 is tagged as a pseudogene. The length of the CDR3 is 16 residues. CDR3: CTSSQETGGVKNIQYF. DNA of the CDR3: TGCACCAGCAGCCAAGAGACAGGGGGCGTCAAAAACATTCAGTACTTC.